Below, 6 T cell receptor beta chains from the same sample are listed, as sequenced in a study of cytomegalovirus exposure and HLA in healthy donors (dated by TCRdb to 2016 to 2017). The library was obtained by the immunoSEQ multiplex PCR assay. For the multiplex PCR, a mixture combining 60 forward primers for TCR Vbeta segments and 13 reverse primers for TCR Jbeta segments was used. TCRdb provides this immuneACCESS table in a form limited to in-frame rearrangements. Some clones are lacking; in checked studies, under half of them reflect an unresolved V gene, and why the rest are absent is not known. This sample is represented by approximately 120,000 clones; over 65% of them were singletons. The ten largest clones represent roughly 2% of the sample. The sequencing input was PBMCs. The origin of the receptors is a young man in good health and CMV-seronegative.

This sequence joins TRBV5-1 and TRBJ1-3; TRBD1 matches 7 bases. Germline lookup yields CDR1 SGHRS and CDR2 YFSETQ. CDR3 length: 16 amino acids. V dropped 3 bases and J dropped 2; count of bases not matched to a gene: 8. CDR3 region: CASSSAGGGTGNTIYF. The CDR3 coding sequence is TGCGCCAGCAGCTCAGCAGGGGGAGGCACTGGAAACACCATATATTTT.

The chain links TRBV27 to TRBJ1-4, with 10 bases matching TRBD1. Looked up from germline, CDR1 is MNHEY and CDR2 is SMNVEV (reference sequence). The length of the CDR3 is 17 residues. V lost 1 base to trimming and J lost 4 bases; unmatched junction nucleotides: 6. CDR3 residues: CASSLWDRGVYNEKLFF. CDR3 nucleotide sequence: TGTGCCAGCAGTTTATGGGACAGGGGAGTTTATAATGAAAAACTGTTTTTT. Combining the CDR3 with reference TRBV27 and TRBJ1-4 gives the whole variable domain EAQVTQNPRYLITVTGKKLTVTCSQNMNHEYMSWYRQDPGLGLRQIYYSMNVEVTDKGDVPEGYKVSRKEKRNFPLILESPSPNQTSLYFCASSLWDRGVYNEKLFFGSGTQLSVL.

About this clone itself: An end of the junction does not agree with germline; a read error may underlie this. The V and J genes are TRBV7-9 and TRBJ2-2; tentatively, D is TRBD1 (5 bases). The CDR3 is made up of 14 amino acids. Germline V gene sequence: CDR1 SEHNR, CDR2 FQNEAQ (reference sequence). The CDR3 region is CSSTGALNTGELFF. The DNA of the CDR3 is TGTTCCAGCACTGGGGCTCTGAACACCGGGGAGCTGTTTTTT.

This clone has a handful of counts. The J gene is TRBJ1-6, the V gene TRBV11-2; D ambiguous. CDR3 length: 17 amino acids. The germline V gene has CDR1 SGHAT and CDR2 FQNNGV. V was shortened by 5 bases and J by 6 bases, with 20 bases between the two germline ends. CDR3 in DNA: TGTGCCAGCAGCGTTAGCCCCGGACGGACTATTAATTCACCCCTCCACTTT. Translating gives CASSVSPGRTINSPLHF. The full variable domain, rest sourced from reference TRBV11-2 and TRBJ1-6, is EAGVAQSPRYKIIEKRQSVAFWCNPISGHATLYWYQQILGQGPKLLIQFQNNGVVDDSQLPKDRFSAERLKGVDSTLKIQPAKLEDSAVYLCASSVSPGRTINSPLHFGNGTRLTVT.

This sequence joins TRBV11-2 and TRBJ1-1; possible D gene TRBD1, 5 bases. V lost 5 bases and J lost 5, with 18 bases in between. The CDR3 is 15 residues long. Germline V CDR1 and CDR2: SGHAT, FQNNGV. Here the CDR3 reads CASSRLGRDLTEAFF. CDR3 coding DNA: TGTGCCAGCAGCCGGTTGGGCAGGGATTTAACTGAAGCTTTCTTT.

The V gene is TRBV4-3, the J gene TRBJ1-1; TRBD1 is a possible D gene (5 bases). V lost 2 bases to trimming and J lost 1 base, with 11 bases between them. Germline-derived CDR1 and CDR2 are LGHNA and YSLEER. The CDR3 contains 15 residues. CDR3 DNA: TGCGCCAGCAGCCAACACCCCCAGGGGAACACTGAAGCTTTCTTT. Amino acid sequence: CASSQHPQGNTEAFF.